The source of this T cell receptor beta chain is a study of cytomegalovirus exposure and HLA in healthy donors (dated by TCRdb to 2017 to 2019). Some background on the complete study: In an earlier analysis of around 540 of the donors, 276 Gb of sequence data and 100 million or so unique TCR beta sequences from some 170 million T cells were reported. The genetic ancestry cluster associated with self-reported Caucasian donors included roughly four fifths of the 300 to 450 genotyped donors. Rather than using new phenotypic data, the later analysis identified candidate immune exposures from TCR beta sequences and from how often those sequences occurred across donors. The study aimed to test whether cataloging public T cell receptors could reveal signatures of past pathogen exposure. Every repertoire in the discovery cohort had been generated on one and the same sequencing platform. To predict cytomegalovirus infection status, the study brought together high-throughput TCR immunosequencing, statistical association of individual TCRs with disease status, and machine learning. An earlier analysis of around 580 of the donors used high-throughput TCR beta sequencing to judge whether each TCR beta V gene segment behaved as functional or pseudogenic. Typing coverage varied by locus: about 620-640 donors for A, B, C, DRB1 and DQB1; approximately 500 for DQA1; around 610 for DPA1; fewer than 480 for DPB1. Alongside the repertoire data, information on donor age, sex, ethnicity and CMV serostatus was compiled. A separate validation cohort of approximately 130 different subjects was used in addition to the approximately 640-subject first cohort. Among some 400 genotyped donors of the cohort, an average of roughly 230,000 unique TCR beta nucleotide sequences was sequenced per donor, of which about 18% were non-productive. Using immunosequencing, the study profiled T cell repertoires from about 650 subjects and related those repertoires to cytomegalovirus serostatus. In a later genetic analysis, genome-wide SNP genotypes for about three fifths of the roughly 670 donors were used, and that subset was treated as a discovery cohort. An early release covering roughly 600 HLA-typed donors comprised about 310 gigabases of sequencing data and some 79 million unique TCR sequences. Because of strong linkage in the cohort, four or five DR-DQ haplotypes were treated as single units for association and clustering. HLA typing covered class I and class II loci at four-digit resolution. A later analysis re-examined previously published TCR beta repertoires from roughly 720 donors and added high-resolution HLA genotyping to investigate patterns of TCR occurrence. General findings and caveats noted by the study authors: In a later genetic analysis, fewer N-insertions in productive TCRs were reported among donors in an Asian-associated ancestry cluster than the roughly 670-donor mean. Roughly 17 rarely observed V segments, including chromosome 9 orphons, were excluded from the earlier analysis of a few hundred of the donors because counts were too low. Several of the top co-occurrence clusters appeared to be linked to parvovirus B19, influenza, CMV and Epstein-Barr virus, according to a later analysis. The classifier was reported to diagnose cytomegalovirus status with high specificity and sensitivity in both the original cohort and the validation cohort. In a later analysis, HLA-associated TCR beta chains were found to be more clonally expanded and to have lower generation probabilities than equally common non-associated chains. The study listed approximately 160 TCR beta chains as associated with cytomegalovirus. The authors suggested that the approach could potentially be generalized to other disease states and immunological phenotypes. Only TCR beta chains were sequenced in this cohort, and the absence of alpha or paired-chain data limited detectable features. Presence/absence analyses assumed roughly uniform sequencing depth across donors, an assumption that may not hold. The only immune exposure information available for the cohort was CMV serostatus. In an earlier analysis of 587 of the donors, most TCR beta V segments were observed in productive rearrangements about 87% or about 30% of the time, broadly matching IMGT annotations. A cluster of highly shared sequence variants was judged likely to be a technical artifact of the sequencing pipeline. In a later analysis, the rate of TCR association differed among HLA loci, with DRB1 alleles having the most associated TCRs and HLA-C alleles having the fewest. At a false discovery rate of 0.05, a later analysis linked under 20,000 TCR beta sequences to specific HLA alleles. An association between a missense DCLRE1C variant and V-gene and J-gene trimming of TCR beta chains was found in a later genetic analysis and replicated in an independent cohort. A further reported finding was that TCR beta sequences accurately predicted the HLA-A and HLA-B alleles for most subjects in the first cohort. A few of the identified cytomegalovirus-associated TCR beta chains were confirmed in vitro to be specific for cytomegalovirus antigens. Correlated functional status among segregating V segments might be attributable to linkage disequilibrium, but an unknown experimental factor could not be ruled out. Strong co-occurrence of HLA alleles, especially DR and DQ, made assigning TCR associations to individual alleles difficult. Because some donors lacked HLA typing at each locus, the association tests relied only on the typed subset. According to a later analysis, most CMV-associated TCR beta chains appeared to be HLA-restricted, and the HLA associations seemed to be driven largely by CMV exposure. Most TCR sequences were observed very rarely across donors, whereas some public TCRs were present in many individuals.

In the case of this clone: Its antigen is unknown. Per-nucleotide qualities are absent, and no much larger clonotype sits a single base away.

The cohort comprised some 700 healthy bone marrow donors. At the time of sampling, every cohort member was nominally healthy, though immune exposures that went unrecorded were likely present. Of the 666 cohort members, around 290 had a positive CMV serostatus and just over 350 had a negative one, while no CMV serostatus was recorded for the donor. A peripheral blood sample was collected from each donor, and TCR beta sequencing was performed on peripheral blood mononuclear cells. Genomic DNA extraction from the blood cell samples was performed with the Qiagen DNeasy Blood Extraction Kit. The library was prepared using the immunoSEQ multiplex PCR assay. The multiplex PCR relied on a mix of 60 forward primers for TCR Vbeta segments and 13 reverse primers for TCR Jbeta segments. The CDR3 region of rearranged TCR beta genes was amplified from genomic DNA with a multiplex PCR assay. The amplified TCR beta libraries were sequenced on the Illumina HiSeq System as 87-base-pair reads. The original pipeline was this. A later analysis tallied some 79 million unique TCR beta chains across the 666 repertoires, and approximately 12 million of those chains were shared by two or more donors. Raw reads were error-corrected and collapsed into unique sequences by a nearest-neighbor algorithm in which closely related sequences were merged to remove PCR and sequencing errors. CDR3 sequences were aligned to IMGT reference sequences to assign V, D and J gene segments. Each retained sequence needed at least a six-nucleotide match to both a V gene segment and a J gene segment. A rearrangement was called productive if the CDR3 had no stop codons and remained in frame with V and J, and every other rearrangement was called non-productive. Following IMGT convention, CDR3 was defined as the stretch from the second conserved V-encoded cysteine up to the conserved J-encoded phenylalanine. Sequences without an unambiguous match to a single V gene segment were excluded from the earlier analysis of 500 to 700 of the donors. An earlier analysis of several hundred of the donors called V segments functional above 56.7% productive rearrangements and segregating when the between-donor standard deviation exceeded 5%. A statistical classification framework was built for diagnosing cytomegalovirus status from the catalog of TCR beta chain sequences. In a later analysis, V and J genes were assigned by comparing TCR nucleotide sequences against IMGT/GENE-DB human TR gene sequences. Using the TCRdist pipeline, a later analysis assigned CDR3 sequences along with most-parsimonious VDJ recombination scenarios. In a later analysis, each TCR beta chain was defined by its CDR3 amino acid sequence together with its V-gene family, and reads without a unique V-gene family were excluded. To address suspected cross-contamination and a sequencing artifact, a later analysis removed a few hundred highly shared, low-generation-probability nucleotide sequences. For each public chain, a later analysis derived a clonal expansion index from normalized ranks of inferred template counts within each repertoire. In a later analysis, generation probabilities were computed using a VDJ recombination model fitted to out-of-frame rearrangements, and the results were checked against IGoR. In a later analysis, hypergeometric tests were used to score TCR-TCR, TCR-HLA and TCR-CMV co-occurrence, with a repertoire-size bias correction applied to TCR pairs. In a later analysis, false discovery rates were estimated by permuting HLA or CMV assignments 20 times. In a later analysis, co-occurring TCRs were grouped with DBSCAN, and TCRdist sequence similarity was added when clustering was performed within HLA-allele-positive subsets. Repertoires with fewer than 30,000 or more than 120,000 public chains were left out of co-occurrence clustering, as were five repertoires with anomalous nucleotide sharing. TCRdb re-hosts the immuneACCESS table, in-frame sequences only. Its copies lack some clones; in the studies checked, an unresolved V gene accounts for under half of them, and the cause for the rest is not known. V and J calls and clone size follow that table, whereas D and trimming were derived from the DNA. The sample records about 98,000 clones, 63% of which are singletons. The ten largest clonotypes hold 4% to 5.5% of the sample.

This TCR was sampled from a human donor in good health. The sequencing input was PBMCs.

CDR3 loop: CASSQDPQRSDTQYF. The DNA sequence is TGTGCCAGCAGCCAAGATCCCCAGCGCTCAGATACGCAGTATTTT. In this chain, TRBV4-2 is recombined with TRBJ2-3, with the D gene not clear enough to name. The CDR3 covers 15 residues, taking in both the cysteine and the phenylalanine. Only the CDR3 region is kept as DNA, spanning 45 bases read in frame from base 1. CDR1 is given as LGHNA and CDR2 as YNFKEQ, both from the germline V gene. Trimming costs V 0 bases and J 4 bases, and their ends lie 11 bases apart.